This TCR beta chain was sequenced for a study of T cells in Graves' hyperthyroidism and ophthalmopathy. J gave up 7 bases and V 0 bases, and 5 bases lay outside the gene matches. The CDR3 consists of 14 residues. CDR1 and CDR2 from the germline V gene are ENHRY and SYGVKD. It was RNA transcripts that yielded the amplified TCR beta CDR3 regions. The HTBI primer set was used in a first-round RT-PCR of the TCR CDR3. TCRdb re-analysed the multiplex PCR reads in MiXCR, keeping a single row per CDR3 protein. The sample carries hundreds of thousands of distinct CDR3 sequences, around 38% recorded once. The chain carries TRBV10-3 and TRBJ1-1; 7 nucleotides match TRBD1. The TCR sequence derives from a man aged 18 to 29 with Graves' hyperthyroidism. Sequenced: blood. The CDR3 spells CAISESTGIGEAFF. As DNA, the CDR3 is TGTGCCATCAGTGAGTCGACAGGGATAGGTGAAGCTTTCTTT.